Reported below is one T cell receptor (beta chain). Its matching antigen is unknown. Each of the TCR libraries took around 3.5 ug of total RNA. During cDNA synthesis, UMIs that each contained a 6-nucleotide sample barcode were added by means of template switching. No DNA is given; TCRdb re-called the 5' RACE reads and lists each CDR3 protein once. In all, the sample yields about 160,000 distinct CDR3 sequences. These data are taken from a study of monozygotic twins with inflammatory bowel disease. Study-level results: Among T cells, the various subtypes were not distinguishable. Clonotypes shared with others were fewer in IBD patients than in healthy twins, especially with disease activity.

Germline lookup yields CDR1 MDHEN and CDR2 SYDVKM. This CDR3 region has 16 residues. Sequencing used blood. The chain uses TRBV28 and TRBJ2-1. The clonotype was recovered from a human donor with ulcerative colitis or Crohn's disease, or a healthy co-twin of an affected twin (not recorded which). The CDR3 loop is CASSPMVGSSYNEQFF.